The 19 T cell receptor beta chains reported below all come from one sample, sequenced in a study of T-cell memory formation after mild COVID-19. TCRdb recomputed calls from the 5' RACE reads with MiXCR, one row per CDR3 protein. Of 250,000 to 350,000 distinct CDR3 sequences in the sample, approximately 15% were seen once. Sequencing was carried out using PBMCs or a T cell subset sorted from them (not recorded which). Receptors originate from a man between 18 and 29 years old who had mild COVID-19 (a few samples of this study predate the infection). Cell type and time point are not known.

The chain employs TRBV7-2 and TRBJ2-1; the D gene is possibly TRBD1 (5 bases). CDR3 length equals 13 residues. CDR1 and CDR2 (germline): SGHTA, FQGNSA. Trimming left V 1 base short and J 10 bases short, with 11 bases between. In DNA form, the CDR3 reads TGTGCCAGCAGCTTAGAGGGGTATGGCGAGCAGTTCTTC. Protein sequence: CASSLEGYGEQFF.

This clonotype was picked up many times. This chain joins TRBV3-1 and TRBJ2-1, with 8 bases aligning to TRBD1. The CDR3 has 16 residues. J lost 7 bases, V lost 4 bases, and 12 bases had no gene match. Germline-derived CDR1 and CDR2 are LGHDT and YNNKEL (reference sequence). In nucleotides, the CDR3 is TGTGCCAGCAGCCCCTCGACAGGGGTCGCCGGAAATGAGCAGTTCTTC. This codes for CASSPSTGVAGNEQFF.

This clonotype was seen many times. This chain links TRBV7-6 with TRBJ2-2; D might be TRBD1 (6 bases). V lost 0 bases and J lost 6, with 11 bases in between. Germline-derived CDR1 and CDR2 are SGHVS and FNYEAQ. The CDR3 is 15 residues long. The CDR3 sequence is CASSLATGPAGELFF. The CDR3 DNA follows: TGTGCCAGCAGCTTAGCTACAGGGCCCGCCGGGGAGCTGTTTTTT.

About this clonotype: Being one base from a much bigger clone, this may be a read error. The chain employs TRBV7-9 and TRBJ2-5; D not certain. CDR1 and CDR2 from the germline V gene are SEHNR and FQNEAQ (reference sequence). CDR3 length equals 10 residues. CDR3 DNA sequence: TGTGCCAGCAGCCAAGATACCCAGTACTTC. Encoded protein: CASSQDTQYF.

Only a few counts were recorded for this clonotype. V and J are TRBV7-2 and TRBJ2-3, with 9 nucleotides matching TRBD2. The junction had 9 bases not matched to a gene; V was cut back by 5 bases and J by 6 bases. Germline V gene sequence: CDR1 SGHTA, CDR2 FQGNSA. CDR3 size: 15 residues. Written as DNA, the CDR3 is TGTGCCAGCAGCGCGCGGCGGCGGGGGGGTGATACGCAGTATTTT. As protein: CASSARRRGGDTQYF. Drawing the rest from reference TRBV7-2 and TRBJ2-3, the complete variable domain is GAGVSQSPSNKVTEKGKDVELRCDPISGHTALYWYRQSLGQGLEFLIYFQGNSAPDKSGLPSDRFSAERTGGSVSTLTIQRTQQEDSAVYLCASSARRRGGDTQYFGPGTRLTVL.

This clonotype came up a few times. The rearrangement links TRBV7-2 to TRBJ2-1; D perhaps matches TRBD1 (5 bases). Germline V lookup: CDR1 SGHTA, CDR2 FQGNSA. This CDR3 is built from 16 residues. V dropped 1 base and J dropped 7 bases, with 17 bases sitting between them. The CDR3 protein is CASSLVWSGNGNEQFF. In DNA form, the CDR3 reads TGTGCCAGCAGCTTAGTATGGTCAGGGAATGGAAATGAGCAGTTCTTC. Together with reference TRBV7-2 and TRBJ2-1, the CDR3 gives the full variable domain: GAGVSQSPSNKVTEKGKDVELRCDPISGHTALYWYRQSLGQGLEFLIYFQGNSAPDKSGLPSDRFSAERTGGSVSTLTIQRTQQEDSAVYLCASSLVWSGNGNEQFFGPGTRLTVL.

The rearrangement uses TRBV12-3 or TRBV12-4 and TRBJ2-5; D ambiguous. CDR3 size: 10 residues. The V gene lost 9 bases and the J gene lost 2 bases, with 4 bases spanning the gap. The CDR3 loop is CASAQETQYF. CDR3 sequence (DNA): TGTGCCAGTGCTCAAGAGACCCAGTACTTC.

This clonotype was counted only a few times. CDR3 protein: CAISPAGGRQGEQYV. Here the CDR3 DNA reads TGTGCCATCAGCCCTGCCGGGGGGCGCCAGGGCGAGCAGTACGTC. V gene TRBV10-3 combines with J gene TRBJ2-7; D might be TRBD2 (7 bases). Trimming removed 6 bases at V and 6 bases at J, with 21 bases between. Looked up from germline, CDR1 is ENHRY and CDR2 is SYGVKD. CDR3 length: 15 residues.

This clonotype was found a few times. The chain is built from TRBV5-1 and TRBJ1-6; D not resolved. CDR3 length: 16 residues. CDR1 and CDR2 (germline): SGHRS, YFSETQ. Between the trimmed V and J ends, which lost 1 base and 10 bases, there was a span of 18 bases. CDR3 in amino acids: CASSLNFVELGSPLHF. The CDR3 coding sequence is TGCGCCAGCAGCTTGAATTTCGTTGAGTTAGGATCACCCCTCCACTTT.

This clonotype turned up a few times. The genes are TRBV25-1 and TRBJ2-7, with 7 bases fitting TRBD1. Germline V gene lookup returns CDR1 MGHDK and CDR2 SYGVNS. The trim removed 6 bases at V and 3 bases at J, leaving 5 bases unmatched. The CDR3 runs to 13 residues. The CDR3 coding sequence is TGTGCCAGCAGAGTAGCAGGGGGCTACGAGCAGTACTTC. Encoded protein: CASRVAGGYEQYF.

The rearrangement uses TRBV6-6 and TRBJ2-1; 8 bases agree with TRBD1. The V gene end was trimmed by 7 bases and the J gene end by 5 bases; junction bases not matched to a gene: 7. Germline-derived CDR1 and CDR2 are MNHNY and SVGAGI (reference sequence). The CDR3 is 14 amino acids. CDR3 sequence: CASTSGGVDNEQFF. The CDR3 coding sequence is TGTGCCAGCACCTCAGGGGGCGTCGACAATGAGCAGTTCTTC.

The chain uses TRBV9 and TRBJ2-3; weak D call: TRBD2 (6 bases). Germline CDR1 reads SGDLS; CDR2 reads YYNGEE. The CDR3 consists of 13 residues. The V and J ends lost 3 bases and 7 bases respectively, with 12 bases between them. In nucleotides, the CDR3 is TGTGCCAGCAGCGCGGGGACTTCCTATACGCAGTATTTT. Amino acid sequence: CASSAGTSYTQYF.

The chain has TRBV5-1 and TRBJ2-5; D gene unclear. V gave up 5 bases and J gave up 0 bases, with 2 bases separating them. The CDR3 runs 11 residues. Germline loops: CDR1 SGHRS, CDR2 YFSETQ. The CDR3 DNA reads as TGCGCCAGCAGATACCAAGAGACCCAGTACTTC. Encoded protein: CASRYQETQYF.

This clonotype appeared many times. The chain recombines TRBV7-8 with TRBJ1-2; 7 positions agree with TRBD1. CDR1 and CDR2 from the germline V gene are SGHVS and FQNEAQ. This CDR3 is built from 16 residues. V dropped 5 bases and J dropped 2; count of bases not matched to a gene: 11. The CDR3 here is CASSPSGQPQNYGYTF. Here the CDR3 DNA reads TGTGCCAGCAGCCCCTCGGGACAGCCTCAAAACTATGGCTACACCTTC. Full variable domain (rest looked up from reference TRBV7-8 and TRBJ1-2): GAGVSQSPRYKVAKRGQDVALRCDPISGHVSLFWYQQALGQGPEFLTYFQNEAQLDKSGLPSDRFFAERPEGSVSTLKIQRTQQEDSAVYLCASSPSGQPQNYGYTFGSGTRLTVV.

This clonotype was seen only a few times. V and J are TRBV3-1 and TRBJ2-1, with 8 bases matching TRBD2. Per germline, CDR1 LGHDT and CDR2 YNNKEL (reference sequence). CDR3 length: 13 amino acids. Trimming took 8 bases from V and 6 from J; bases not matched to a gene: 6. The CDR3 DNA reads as TGTGCCAGCGGTACTAGCGGTACCAATGAGCAGTTCTTC. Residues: CASGTSGTNEQFF.

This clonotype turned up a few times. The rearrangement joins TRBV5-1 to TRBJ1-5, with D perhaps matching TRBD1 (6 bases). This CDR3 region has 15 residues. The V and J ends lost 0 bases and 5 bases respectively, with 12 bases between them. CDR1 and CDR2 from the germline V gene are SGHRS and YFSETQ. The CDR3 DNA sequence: TGCGCCAGCAGCTTGGATGGGACAACCCATCAGCCCCAGCATTTT. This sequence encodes CASSLDGTTHQPQHF.

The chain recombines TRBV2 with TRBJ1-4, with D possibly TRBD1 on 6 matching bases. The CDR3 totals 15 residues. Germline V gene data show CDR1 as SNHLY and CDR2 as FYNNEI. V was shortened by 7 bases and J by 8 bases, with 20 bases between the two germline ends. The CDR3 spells CASTTMGAGKEKLFF. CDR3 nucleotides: TGTGCCAGCACCACAATGGGGGCAGGGAAGGAAAAACTGTTTTTT.

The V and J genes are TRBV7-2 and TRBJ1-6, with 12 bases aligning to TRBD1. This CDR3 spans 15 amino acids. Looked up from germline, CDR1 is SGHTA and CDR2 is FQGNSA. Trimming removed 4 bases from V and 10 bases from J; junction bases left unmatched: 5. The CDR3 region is CASSWGQGAHSPLHF. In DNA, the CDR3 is TGTGCCAGCAGCTGGGGACAGGGGGCGCACTCACCCCTCCACTTT.

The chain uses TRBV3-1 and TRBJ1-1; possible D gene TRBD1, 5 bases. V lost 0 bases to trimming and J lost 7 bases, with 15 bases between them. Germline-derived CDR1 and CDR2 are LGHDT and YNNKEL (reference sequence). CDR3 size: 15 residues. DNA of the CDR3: TGTGCCAGCAGCCAAGAGCCGGGGGTCCCGATTGAAGCTTTCTTT. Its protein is CASSQEPGVPIEAFF.